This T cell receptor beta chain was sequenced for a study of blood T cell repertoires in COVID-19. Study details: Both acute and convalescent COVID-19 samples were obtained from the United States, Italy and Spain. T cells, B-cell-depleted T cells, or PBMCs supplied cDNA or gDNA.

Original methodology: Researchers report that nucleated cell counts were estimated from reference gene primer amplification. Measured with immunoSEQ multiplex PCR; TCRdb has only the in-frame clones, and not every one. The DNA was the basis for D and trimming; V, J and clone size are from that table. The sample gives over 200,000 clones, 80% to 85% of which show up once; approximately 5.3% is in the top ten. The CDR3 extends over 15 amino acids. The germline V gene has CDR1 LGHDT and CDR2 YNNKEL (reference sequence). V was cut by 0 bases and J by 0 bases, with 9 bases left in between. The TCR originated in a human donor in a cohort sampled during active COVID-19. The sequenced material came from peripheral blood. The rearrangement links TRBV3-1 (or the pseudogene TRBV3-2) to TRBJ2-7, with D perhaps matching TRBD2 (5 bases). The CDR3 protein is CASSQDSRDSYEQYF. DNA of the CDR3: TGTGCCAGCAGCCAAGATTCTCGGGACTCCTACGAGCAGTACTTC.